The 22 T cell receptor beta chains listed next were all sequenced from one sample in a study of monozygotic twins with inflammatory bowel disease. TCRdb reprocessed the 5' RACE reads and reports one entry per CDR3 protein, with no DNA. The sample data list approximately 330,000 distinct CDR3 sequences. Sequencing input: blood. These receptors all come from a human donor with ulcerative colitis or Crohn's disease, or a healthy co-twin of an affected twin (not recorded which).

This rearrangement joins TRBV20-1 to TRBJ2-7; TCRdb indicates TRBD1, and absent DNA this call remains unverified. Per germline, CDR1 DFQATT and CDR2 SNEGSKA (reference sequence). This CDR3 is built from 12 residues. The chain's CDR3 is CSGSAIRDEQYF.

The chain recombines TRBV24-1 with TRBJ2-2. Germline CDR1 KGHDR, CDR2 SFDVKD. CDR3 size: 15 residues. The CDR3 is CATSDKVYNTGELFF.

The V call is TRBV20-1, the J call TRBJ2-7; TCRdb returns TRBD1, unconfirmable since there is no DNA. This CDR3 spans 13 amino acids. Germline V CDR1 and CDR2: DFQATT, SNEGSKA (reference sequence). CDR3 region: CSALRQESYEQYF.

This chain links TRBV3-1 with TRBJ2-7; no DNA is available, so the TRBD2 call from TCRdb remains unchecked. The germline CDR1 and CDR2 sequences are LGHDT and YNNKEL (reference sequence). The CDR3 runs to 15 residues. The CDR3 spells CASAKMGVGSYEQYF.

The J gene is TRBJ2-7, the V gene TRBV12-3 or TRBV12-4; without DNA, the TCRdb call of TRBD1 cannot be checked. The CDR3 runs to 13 residues. CDR3 in amino acids: CASRTGGRYEQYF.

The CDR3 spells CAIRATSNYNEQFF. The V and J genes are TRBV10-3 and TRBJ2-1; the TCRdb call, TRBD2, lacks DNA for checking. The germline gives CDR1 ENHRY, CDR2 SYGVKD. This CDR3 has 14 amino acids.

This sequence joins TRBV2 and TRBJ2-7. The CDR3 has 11 residues. Germline CDR1 and CDR2: SNHLY and FYNNEI. The CDR3 spells CASSEATQQYF.

The chain combines TRBV7-9 with TRBJ2-3; TCRdb's D call of TRBD2 is untestable without DNA. Germline loops: CDR1 SEHNR, CDR2 FQNEAQ (reference sequence). The CDR3 is 14 amino acids. The CDR3 spells CASSKSGGDDTQYF.

CDR3: CASRLSGRASTDTQYF. This chain connects TRBV12-3 or TRBV12-4 to TRBJ2-3; TCRdb gives TRBD2 as the D gene, but with no DNA this cannot be confirmed. The CDR3 length is 16 residues.

The V call is TRBV6-2 or TRBV6-3, the J call TRBJ1-6; with no DNA, the TCRdb D assignment of TRBD1 cannot be verified. Germline lookup yields CDR1 MNHEY and CDR2 SVGEGT. The CDR3 spans 21 residues. This CDR3 reads CASSYSTLGARVKGVDSPLHF.

V is TRBV5-1 and J is TRBJ2-2; the D call of TRBD1 rests on TCRdb alone, since no DNA is present to check it. The CDR3 runs to 16 residues. Germline-derived CDR1 and CDR2 are SGHRS and YFSETQ. CDR3 loop: CASSLMSRESTGELFF.

This chain uses TRBV6-5 with TRBJ2-3; without DNA, the TCRdb call of TRBD2 cannot be checked. This CDR3 region has 16 residues. Germline CDR1 and CDR2: MNHEY and SVGAGI. The CDR3 is CASSYSGRETTDTQYF.

This chain's CDR3 is CASSIGNEQFF. The chain links TRBV7-9 to TRBJ2-1. Germline V gene sequence: CDR1 SEHNR, CDR2 FQNEAQ (reference sequence). The CDR3 contains 11 residues.

The chain has TRBV30 and TRBJ1-5. Per germline, CDR1 GTSNPN and CDR2 SVGIG (reference sequence). The CDR3 loop spans 13 amino acids. The CDR3 protein is CAWSIQGDQPQHF.

The chain recombines TRBV29-1 with TRBJ2-1; TCRdb's assignment of TRBD2 cannot be checked, as there is no DNA. The CDR3 is 15 amino acids. Germline V gene data show CDR1 as SQVTM and CDR2 as ANQGSEA. The CDR3 sequence is CSSTTSGRAWDEQFF.

The gene calls are TRBV28 and TRBJ1-6; TCRdb lists TRBD1, though no DNA is available to test this call. Germline-derived CDR1 and CDR2 are MDHEN and SYDVKM. The CDR3 length is 15 residues. The CDR3 protein is CASSFLDRDNSPLHF.

The rearrangement links TRBV6-5 to TRBJ2-2; TCRdb gives TRBD2 as the D gene, but with no DNA this cannot be confirmed. Germline loops: CDR1 MNHEY, CDR2 SVGAGI. This CDR3 comprises 16 residues. The CDR3 region is CASSNAGGQHTGELFF.

V gene TRBV30 combines with J gene TRBJ2-2; the TCRdb call, TRBD2, lacks DNA for checking. CDR1 is GTSNPN, CDR2 SVGIG, per germline (reference sequence). CDR3 size: 14 residues. CDR3: CAWRLAGTTGELFF.

The CDR3 loop is CASSLAARTGGGEQFF. The rearrangement uses TRBV5-1 and TRBJ2-1; the D call of TRBD1 rests on TCRdb alone, since no DNA is present to check it. CDR3 length: 16 amino acids. Germline V lookup: CDR1 SGHRS, CDR2 YFSETQ.

This rearrangement joins TRBV20-1 to TRBJ1-2; TCRdb reports TRBD1, a call that lacks DNA to check it against. The CDR3 covers 11 residues. Germline values: CDR1 DFQATT, CDR2 SNEGSKA (reference sequence). CDR3: CSATGNDGYTF.

This chain joins TRBV19 and TRBJ2-2; the D call from TCRdb, TRBD1, cannot be confirmed without DNA. CDR3 size: 15 residues. The germline CDR1 and CDR2 sequences are LNHDA and SQIVND (reference sequence). The CDR3 region is CASSMQGTNTGELFF.

The chain recombines TRBV20-1 with TRBJ2-1; TCRdb picks TRBD2, but there is no DNA to check that call. Germline V gene lookup returns CDR1 DFQATT and CDR2 SNEGSKA (reference sequence). This CDR3 is 14 amino acids long. The CDR3: CSAREEVVDNEQFF.